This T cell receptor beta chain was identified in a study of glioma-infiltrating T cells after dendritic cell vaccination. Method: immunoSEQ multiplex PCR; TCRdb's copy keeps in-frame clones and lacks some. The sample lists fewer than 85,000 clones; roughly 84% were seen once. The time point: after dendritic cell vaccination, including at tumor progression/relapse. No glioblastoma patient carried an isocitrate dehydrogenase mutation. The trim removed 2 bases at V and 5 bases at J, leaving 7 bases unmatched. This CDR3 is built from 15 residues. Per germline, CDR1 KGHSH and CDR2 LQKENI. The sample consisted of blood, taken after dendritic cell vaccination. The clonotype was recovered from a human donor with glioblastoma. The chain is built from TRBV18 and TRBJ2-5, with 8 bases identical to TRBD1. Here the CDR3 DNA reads TGTGCCAGCTCACCAAAACAGGGGGAGAGTGAGACCCAGTACTTC. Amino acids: CASSPKQGESETQYF.